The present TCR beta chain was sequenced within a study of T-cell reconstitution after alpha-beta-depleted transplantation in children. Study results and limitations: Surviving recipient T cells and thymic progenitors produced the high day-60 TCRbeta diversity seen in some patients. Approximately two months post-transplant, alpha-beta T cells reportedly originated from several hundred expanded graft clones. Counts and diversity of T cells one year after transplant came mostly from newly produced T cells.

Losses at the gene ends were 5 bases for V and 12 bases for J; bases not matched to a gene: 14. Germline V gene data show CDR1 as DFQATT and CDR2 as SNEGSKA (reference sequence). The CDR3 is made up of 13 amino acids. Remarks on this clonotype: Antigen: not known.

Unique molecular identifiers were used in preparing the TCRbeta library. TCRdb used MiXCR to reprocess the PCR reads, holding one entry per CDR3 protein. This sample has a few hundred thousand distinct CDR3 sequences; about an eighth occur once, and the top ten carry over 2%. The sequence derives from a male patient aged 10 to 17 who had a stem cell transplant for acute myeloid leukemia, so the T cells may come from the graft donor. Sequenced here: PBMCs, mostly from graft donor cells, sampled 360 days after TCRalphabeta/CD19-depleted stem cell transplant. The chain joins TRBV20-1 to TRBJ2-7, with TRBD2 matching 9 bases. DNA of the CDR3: TGCAGTGCTCCAACAGACTCGGCGGGAGGGCCGTACTTC. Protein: CSAPTDSAGGPYF.